This T cell receptor (beta chain) was sequenced in a study of shared clonotypes between healthy human individuals. Measured with immunoSEQ multiplex PCR; TCRdb has only the in-frame clones, and not every one. The table includes about 2 million clones, 90% to 95% detected once. Sequenced: naive CD4+ T cells sorted from blood. Subset indicated: CD45RA+ positively selected. The sequence was collected from a man aged 18 to 30 in good health.

The CDR3, as DNA: TGCGCCAGCAGTCTACCGGGACAGAGCTCCTACGAGCAGTACTTC. It codes for CASSLPGQSSYEQYF. The rearrangement uses TRBV4-1 and TRBJ2-7; 7 bases agree with TRBD1. This CDR3 spans 15 amino acids. V was clipped by 6 bases and J by 0 bases; unmatched bases: 8. Looked up from germline, CDR1 is MGHRA and CDR2 is YSYEKL.